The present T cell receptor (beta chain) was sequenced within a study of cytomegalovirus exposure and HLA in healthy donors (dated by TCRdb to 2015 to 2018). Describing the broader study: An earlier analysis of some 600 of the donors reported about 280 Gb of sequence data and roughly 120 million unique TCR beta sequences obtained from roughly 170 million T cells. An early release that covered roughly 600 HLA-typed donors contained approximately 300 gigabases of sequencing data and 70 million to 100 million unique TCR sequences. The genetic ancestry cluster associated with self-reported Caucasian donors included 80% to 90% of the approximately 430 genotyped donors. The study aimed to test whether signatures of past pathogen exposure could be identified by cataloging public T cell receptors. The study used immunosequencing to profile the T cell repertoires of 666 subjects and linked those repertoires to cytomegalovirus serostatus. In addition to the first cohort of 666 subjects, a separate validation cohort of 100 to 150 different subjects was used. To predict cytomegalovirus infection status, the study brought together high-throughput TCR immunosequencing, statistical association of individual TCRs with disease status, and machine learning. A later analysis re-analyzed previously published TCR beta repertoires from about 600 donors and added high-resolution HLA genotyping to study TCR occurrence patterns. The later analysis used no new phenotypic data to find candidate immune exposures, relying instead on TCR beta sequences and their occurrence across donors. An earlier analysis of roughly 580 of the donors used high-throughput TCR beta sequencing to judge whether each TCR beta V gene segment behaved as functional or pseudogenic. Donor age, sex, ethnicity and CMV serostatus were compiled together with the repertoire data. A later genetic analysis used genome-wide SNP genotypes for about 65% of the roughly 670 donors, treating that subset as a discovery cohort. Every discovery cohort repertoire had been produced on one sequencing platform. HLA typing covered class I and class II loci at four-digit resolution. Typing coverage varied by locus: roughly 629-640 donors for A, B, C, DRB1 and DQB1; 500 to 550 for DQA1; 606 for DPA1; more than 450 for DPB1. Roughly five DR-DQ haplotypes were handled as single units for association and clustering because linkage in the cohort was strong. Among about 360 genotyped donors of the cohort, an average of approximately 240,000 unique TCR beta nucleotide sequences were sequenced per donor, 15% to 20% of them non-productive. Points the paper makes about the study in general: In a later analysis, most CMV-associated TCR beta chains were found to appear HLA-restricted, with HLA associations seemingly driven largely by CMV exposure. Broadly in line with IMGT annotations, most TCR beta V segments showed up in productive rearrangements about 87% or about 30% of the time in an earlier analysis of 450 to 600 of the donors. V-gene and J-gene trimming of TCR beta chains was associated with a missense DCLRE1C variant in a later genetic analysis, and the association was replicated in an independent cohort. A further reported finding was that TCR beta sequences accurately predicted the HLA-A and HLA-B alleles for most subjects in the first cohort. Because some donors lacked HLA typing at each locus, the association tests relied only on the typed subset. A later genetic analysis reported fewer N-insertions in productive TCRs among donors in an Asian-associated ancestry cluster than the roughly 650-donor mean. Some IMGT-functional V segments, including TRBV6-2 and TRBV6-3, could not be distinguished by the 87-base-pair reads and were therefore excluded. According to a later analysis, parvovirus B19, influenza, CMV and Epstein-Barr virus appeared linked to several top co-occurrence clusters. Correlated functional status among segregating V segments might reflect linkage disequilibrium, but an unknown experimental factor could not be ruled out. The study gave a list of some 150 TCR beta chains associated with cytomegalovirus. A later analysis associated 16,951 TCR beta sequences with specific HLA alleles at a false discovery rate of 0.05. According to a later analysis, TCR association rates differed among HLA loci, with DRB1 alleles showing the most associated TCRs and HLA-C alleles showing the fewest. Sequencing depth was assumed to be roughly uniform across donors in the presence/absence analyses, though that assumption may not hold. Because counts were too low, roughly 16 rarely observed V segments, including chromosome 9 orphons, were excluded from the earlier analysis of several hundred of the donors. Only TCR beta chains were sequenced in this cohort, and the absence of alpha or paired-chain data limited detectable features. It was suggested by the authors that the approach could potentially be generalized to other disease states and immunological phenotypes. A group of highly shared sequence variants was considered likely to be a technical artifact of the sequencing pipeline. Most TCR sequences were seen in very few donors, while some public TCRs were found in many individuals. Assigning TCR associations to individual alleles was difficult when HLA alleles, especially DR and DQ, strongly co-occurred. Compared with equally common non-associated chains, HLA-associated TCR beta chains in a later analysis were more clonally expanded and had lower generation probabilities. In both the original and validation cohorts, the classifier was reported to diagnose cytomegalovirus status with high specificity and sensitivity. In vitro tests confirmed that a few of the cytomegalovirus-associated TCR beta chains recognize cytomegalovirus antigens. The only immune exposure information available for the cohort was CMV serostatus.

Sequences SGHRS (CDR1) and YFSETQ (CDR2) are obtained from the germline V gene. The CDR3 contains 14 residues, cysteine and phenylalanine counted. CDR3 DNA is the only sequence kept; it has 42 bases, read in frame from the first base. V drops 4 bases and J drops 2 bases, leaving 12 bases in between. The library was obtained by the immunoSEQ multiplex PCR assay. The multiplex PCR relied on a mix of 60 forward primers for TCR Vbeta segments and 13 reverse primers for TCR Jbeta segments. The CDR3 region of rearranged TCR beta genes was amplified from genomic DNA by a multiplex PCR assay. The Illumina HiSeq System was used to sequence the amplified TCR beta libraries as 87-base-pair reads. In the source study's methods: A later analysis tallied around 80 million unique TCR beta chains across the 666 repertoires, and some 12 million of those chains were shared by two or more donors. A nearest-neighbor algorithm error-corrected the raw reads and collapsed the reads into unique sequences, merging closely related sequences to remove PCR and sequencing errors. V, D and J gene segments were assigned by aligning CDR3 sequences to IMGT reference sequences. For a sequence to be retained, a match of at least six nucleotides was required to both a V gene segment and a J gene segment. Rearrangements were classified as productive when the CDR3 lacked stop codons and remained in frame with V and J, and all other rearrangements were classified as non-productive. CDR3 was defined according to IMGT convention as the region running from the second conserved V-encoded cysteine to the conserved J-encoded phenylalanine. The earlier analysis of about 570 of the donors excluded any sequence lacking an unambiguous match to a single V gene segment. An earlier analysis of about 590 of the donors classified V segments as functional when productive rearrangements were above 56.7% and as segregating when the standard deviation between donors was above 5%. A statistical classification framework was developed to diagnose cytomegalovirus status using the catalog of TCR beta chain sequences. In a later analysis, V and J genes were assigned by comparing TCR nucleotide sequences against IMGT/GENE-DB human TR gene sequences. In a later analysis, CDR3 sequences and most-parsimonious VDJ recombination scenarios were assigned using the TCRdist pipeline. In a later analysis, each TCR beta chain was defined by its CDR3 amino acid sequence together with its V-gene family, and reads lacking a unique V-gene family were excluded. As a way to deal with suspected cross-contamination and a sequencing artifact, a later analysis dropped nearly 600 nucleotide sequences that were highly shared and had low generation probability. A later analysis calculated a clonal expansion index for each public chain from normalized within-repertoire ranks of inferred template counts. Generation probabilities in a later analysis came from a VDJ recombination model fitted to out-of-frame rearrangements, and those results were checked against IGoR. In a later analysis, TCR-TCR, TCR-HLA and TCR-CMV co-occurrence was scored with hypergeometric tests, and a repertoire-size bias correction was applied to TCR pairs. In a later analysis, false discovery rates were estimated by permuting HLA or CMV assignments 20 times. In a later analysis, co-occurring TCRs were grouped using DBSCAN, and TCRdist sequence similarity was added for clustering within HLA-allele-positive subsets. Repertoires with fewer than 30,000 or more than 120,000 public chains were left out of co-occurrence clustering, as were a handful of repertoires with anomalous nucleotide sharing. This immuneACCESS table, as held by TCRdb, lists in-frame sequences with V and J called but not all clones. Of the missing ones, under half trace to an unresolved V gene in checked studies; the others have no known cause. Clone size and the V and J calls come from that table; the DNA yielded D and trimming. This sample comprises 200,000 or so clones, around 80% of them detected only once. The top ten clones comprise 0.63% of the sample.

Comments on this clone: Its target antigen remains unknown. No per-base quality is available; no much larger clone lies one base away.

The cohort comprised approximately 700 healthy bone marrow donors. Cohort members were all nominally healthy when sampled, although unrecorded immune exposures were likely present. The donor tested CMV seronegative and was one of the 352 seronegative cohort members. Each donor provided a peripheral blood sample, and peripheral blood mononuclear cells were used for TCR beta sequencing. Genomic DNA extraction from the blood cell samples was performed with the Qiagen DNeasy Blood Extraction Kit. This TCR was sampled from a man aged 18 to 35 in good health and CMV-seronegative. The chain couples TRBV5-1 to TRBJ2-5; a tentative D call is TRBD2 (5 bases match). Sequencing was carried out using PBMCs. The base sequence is TGCGCCAGCAGCACTTTTGGACTGCAAGAGACCCAGTACTTC. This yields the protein CASSTFGLQETQYF. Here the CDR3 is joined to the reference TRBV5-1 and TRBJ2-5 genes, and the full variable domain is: KAGVTQTPRYLIKTRGQQVTLSCSPISGHRSVSWYQQTPGQGLQFLFEYFSETQRNKGNFPGRFSGRQFSNSRSEMNVSTLELGDSALYLCASSTFGLQETQYFGPGTRLLVL.